The 26 T cell receptor beta chains below were found in one sample sequenced in a study of blood T cell repertoires in COVID-19. Here immunoSEQ multiplex PCR was the method, and the copy in TCRdb shows in-frame clones only, minus some. The data contain about 230,000 clones, around 78% of them seen just once; the ten biggest clones take up 2.5% to 3%. Input material: peripheral blood. The source of these receptors is a woman between 65 and 79 years old with active or convalescent COVID-19.

The V call is TRBV24-1, the J call TRBJ2-5; 11 positions agree with TRBD1. The ends lost 2 bases at V and 5 bases at J; junction bases unmatched: 9. This CDR3 comprises 17 residues. Germline-derived CDR1 and CDR2 are KGHDR and SFDVKD. CDR3 in DNA: TGTGCCACCAGTGATTATACGGACAGGGGGCCAGGGGAGACCCAGTACTTC. This translates into CATSDYTDRGPGETQYF.

This chain links TRBV18 with TRBJ2-3; TRBD2 is a possible D gene (5 bases). Germline V gene lookup returns CDR1 KGHSH and CDR2 LQKENI. V was pared by 3 bases and J by 6 bases, with 10 bases between. CDR3 length: 13 amino acids. CDR3: CASSPPSSDTQYF. In DNA form, the CDR3 reads TGTGCCAGCTCACCCCCTAGCTCGGATACGCAGTATTTT. Filled out from reference TRBV18 and TRBJ2-3, the complete variable domain reads NAGVMQNPRHLVRRRGQEARLRCSPMKGHSHVYWYRQLPEEGLKFMVYLQKENIIDESGMPKERFSAEFPKEGPSILRIQQVVRGDSAAYFCASSPPSSDTQYFGPGTRLTVL.

This chain links TRBV6-6 with TRBJ2-7; 7 bases map to TRBD1. The trim removed 2 bases at V and 4 bases at J, leaving 5 bases unmatched. CDR3 length equals 14 residues. Germline values: CDR1 MNHNY, CDR2 SVGAGI (reference sequence). The chain's CDR3 is CASSYKGGAYEQYF. As DNA, the CDR3 is TGTGCCAGCAGTTACAAAGGGGGCGCGTACGAGCAGTACTTC.

This clone showed up just a few times. The chain recombines TRBV2 with TRBJ2-2; 10 bases match TRBD2. The CDR3 is made up of 15 amino acids. The trim removed 6 bases at V and 7 bases at J, leaving 8 bases unmatched. CDR1 and CDR2 (germline): SNHLY, FYNNEI. The CDR3 DNA reads as TGTGCCAGCAGGGCCGGGACTAGCGTAGTCGGGGAGCTGTTTTTT. It translates to CASRAGTSVVGELFF.

Turning to this clone: It is likely a read error: a sequence one base away is far more abundant. The chain couples TRBV7-9 to TRBJ2-7; 8 bases line up with TRBD1. This CDR3 is built from 13 residues. Germline V gives CDR1 SEHNR, CDR2 FQNEAQ (reference sequence). The trim removed 5 bases at V and 2 bases at J, leaving 2 bases unmatched. CDR3 sequence: CASSRDRTYEQYF. CDR3 nucleotide sequence: TGTGCCAGCAGCCGGGACAGGACCTACGAGCAGTACTTC.

This clone showed up just a few times. This chain joins TRBV28 and TRBJ2-7; weak D call: TRBD1 (5 bases). Germline V gives CDR1 MDHEN, CDR2 SYDVKM. V was shortened by 8 bases and J by 3 bases, with 20 bases between the two germline ends. This CDR3 is built from 15 residues. CDR3 amino acids: CASGRPGSLHYEQYF. DNA for the CDR3: TGTGCCAGCGGCCGTCCAGGGTCCTTACACTACGAGCAGTACTTC.

The chain uses TRBV6-6 and TRBJ1-1; perhaps TRBD1 as D (6 bases). This CDR3 contains 12 residues. The germline V gene has CDR1 MNHNY and CDR2 SVGAGI (reference sequence). Trimming stripped 6 bases from V and 4 bases from J, with 9 bases between. The DNA of the CDR3 is TGTGCCAGCAGAACCAGGGGCACTGAAGCTTTCTTT. Amino acids: CASRTRGTEAFF.

The chain recombines TRBV7-2 with TRBJ2-7; 8 bases line up with TRBD1. The CDR3 has 14 residues. Germline V gene lookup returns CDR1 SGHTA and CDR2 FQGNSA. V gave up 3 bases and J gave up 4 bases; unmatched junction bases: 5. CDR3 sequence: CASSFTGGPYEQYF. The CDR3, as DNA: TGTGCCAGCAGCTTTACAGGGGGTCCGTACGAGCAGTACTTC. The whole variable domain, remainder taken from reference TRBV7-2 and TRBJ2-7, is GAGVSQSPSNKVTEKGKDVELRCDPISGHTALYWYRQSLGQGLEFLIYFQGNSAPDKSGLPSDRFSAERTGGSVSTLTIQRTQQEDSAVYLCASSFTGGPYEQYFGPGTRLTVT.

The gene calls are TRBV28 and TRBJ2-1; 8 nucleotides match TRBD1. CDR3 length: 15 residues. Germline V gene sequence: CDR1 MDHEN, CDR2 SYDVKM. V shed 7 bases and J 4 bases; nucleotides not matched to a gene: 9. The CDR3 spells CASNHFRGLYNEQFF. CDR3 DNA: TGTGCCAGCAATCACTTCAGGGGGCTATACAATGAGCAGTTCTTC.

The CDR3 is CASSLAEANTEAFF. For the CDR3, the DNA is TGTGCCAGCAGCTTAGCAGAGGCGAACACTGAAGCTTTCTTT. The V and J genes are TRBV7-8 and TRBJ1-1; D is unclear. The CDR3 sequence is 14 residues long. CDR1 and CDR2 (germline): SGHVS, FQNEAQ. Between the trimmed V and J ends, which lost 0 bases and 1 base, there was a span of 6 bases.

V gene TRBV6-5 combines with J gene TRBJ2-1; D is possibly TRBD1 (5 bases). V lost 6 bases and J 8 bases, leaving 17 bases between the germline ends. CDR1 is MNHEY and CDR2 is SVGAGI in the germline V gene. The CDR3 consists of 14 residues. The CDR3 DNA reads TGTGCCAGCAGAAGGGGATCAGTCTTGGATGAGCAGTTCTTC. The encoded protein is CASRRGSVLDEQFF.

The chain is built from TRBV2 and TRBJ2-3, with TRBD1 matching over 8 bases. Unmatched junction bases numbered 21, after V lost 7 bases and J lost 0 bases. This CDR3 contains 20 residues. CDR1 is SNHLY and CDR2 is FYNNEI in the germline V gene. This CDR3 is CASNQWARSETGESTDTQYF. The CDR3 coding sequence is TGTGCCAGCAATCAGTGGGCTCGTTCTGAGACAGGGGAGAGCACAGATACGCAGTATTTT.

The table lists this clone with a count of one. The chain combines TRBV2 with TRBJ2-1; the match to TRBD2 covers 12 bases. The CDR3 has 15 amino acids. Per the germline V gene, CDR1 is SNHLY and CDR2 is FYNNEI. The ends lost 6 bases at V and 4 bases at J; junction bases unmatched: 4. The CDR3 reads CASRRLAGEYNEQFF. CDR3 sequence (DNA): TGTGCCAGCAGAAGACTAGCGGGAGAGTACAATGAGCAGTTCTTC.

J is TRBJ2-1 and V is TRBV19, with TRBD1 as a possible D gene (5 bases). V lost 8 bases, J lost 0 bases, and 14 bases lay in between. The CDR3 contains 15 residues. The V gene's germline CDR1 is LNHDA and CDR2 SQIVND (reference sequence). The CDR3 protein is CASSVQGGSYNEQFF. CDR3 nucleotides: TGTGCCAGTTCTGTTCAGGGCGGCTCCTACAATGAGCAGTTCTTC.

This clone was picked up a small number of times. This rearrangement joins TRBV10-3 to TRBJ2-7, with 14 bases identical to TRBD2. Germline V gene data show CDR1 as ENHRY and CDR2 as SYGVKD. V was pared by 2 bases and J by 7 bases, with 1 base of the junction left unmatched. The CDR3 sequence is 14 residues long. CDR3 sequence (DNA): TGTGCCATCAGTGAGGGACTAGCGGGAGGAGAGCAGTACTTC. Translated, it gives CAISEGLAGGEQYF.

This chain links TRBV7-6 with TRBJ2-7; 10 bases are a match to TRBD2. V lost 5 bases and J lost 5; bases outside the gene matches: 12. The V gene's germline CDR1 is SGHVS and CDR2 FNYEAQ. The CDR3 totals 16 residues. The CDR3 nucleotides read TGTGCCAGCAGCCTGGGGATTAGCGGGGGGCGGGACGAGCAGTACTTC. Its protein product is CASSLGISGGRDEQYF.

On this clone itself: Other nucleotide sequences from this sample produce the same CDR3. The gene calls are TRBV5-1 and TRBJ1-5; D ambiguous. Trimming removed 2 bases from V and 7 bases from J, with 10 bases in between. The CDR3 is made up of 13 amino acids. CDR1 and CDR2 (germline): SGHRS, YFSETQ. For the CDR3, the DNA is TGCGCCAGCAGCTTAAACGGGAACCAGCCCCAGCATTTT. Amino acid sequence: CASSLNGNQPQHF.

This sequence joins TRBV9 and TRBJ1-5; unclear D gene. V lost 0 bases to trimming and J lost 5 bases, with 9 bases between them. The CDR3 runs 14 residues. CDR1 and CDR2 from the germline V gene are SGDLS and YYNGEE. CDR3 nucleotides: TGTGCCAGCAGCGTAGGCACCGGGGATCAGCCCCAGCATTTT. Protein product: CASSVGTGDQPQHF. Based on the CDR3 plus reference TRBV9 and TRBJ1-5, the full variable domain is DSGVTQTPKHLITATGQRVTLRCSPRSGDLSVYWYQQSLDQGLQFLIQYYNGEERAKGNILERFSAQQFPDLHSELNLSSLELGDSALYFCASSVGTGDQPQHFGDGTRLSIL.

This clone was counted between two and nine times. The gene calls are TRBV29-1 and TRBJ2-5; D possibly corresponds to TRBD2 (6 bases). V lost 3 bases and J 1 base, leaving 9 bases between the germline ends. The germline V gene encodes CDR1 SQVTM and CDR2 ANQGSEA. The CDR3 has 13 residues. The chain's CDR3 is CSVDGGLQETQYF. The DNA for the CDR3 is TGCAGCGTTGACGGGGGTCTCCAAGAGACCCAGTACTTC.

The chain uses TRBV14 and TRBJ1-2; maybe TRBD1 (5 bases). Trimming pared 8 bases from V and 8 bases from J, leaving 18 bases between. This CDR3 spans 13 amino acids. The germline V gene encodes CDR1 SGHDN and CDR2 FVKESK. The CDR3 is CASGYQGVKGYTF. In DNA, the CDR3 is TGTGCCAGCGGGTACCAGGGTGTCAAGGGCTACACCTTC.

The chain recombines TRBV6-6 with TRBJ2-3; TRBD2 matches at 7 bases. In germline, CDR1 is MNHNY, CDR2 SVGAGI (reference sequence). With V trimmed by 4 bases and J by 2 bases, 6 bases remained unmatched. The CDR3 runs 15 residues. CDR3 sequence: CASSSRGRDTDTQYF. The CDR3 region has the DNA TGTGCCAGCAGTTCTCGGGGGAGGGACACAGATACGCAGTATTTT.

J is TRBJ1-2 and V is TRBV5-6, with TRBD1 identical over 9 bases. J was trimmed by 4 bases and V by 4 bases; bases with no gene match: 11. The CDR3 contains 16 residues. Germline V gene lookup returns CDR1 SGHDT and CDR2 YYEEEE. The CDR3 is CASSRTPTGGFYGYTF. The CDR3 region has the DNA TGTGCCAGCAGCCGAACTCCGACAGGGGGATTCTATGGCTACACCTTC.

This chain uses TRBV10-3 with TRBJ2-7; TRBD1 aligns across 9 bases. This CDR3 has 13 amino acids. Germline loops: CDR1 ENHRY, CDR2 SYGVKD. Losses at the gene ends were 6 bases for V and 6 bases for J; bases not matched to a gene: 6. The CDR3 coding sequence is TGTGCCATCAGGGAAACAGGGGGCGGCGAGCAGTACTTC. Residues: CAIRETGGGEQYF.

The CDR3 loop reads CATSRTSTGELFF. CDR3 sequence (DNA): TGTGCCACCAGCAGAACCAGCACCGGGGAGCTGTTTTTT. This rearrangement joins TRBV15 to TRBJ2-2; D ambiguous. The germline CDR1 and CDR2 sequences are LNHNV and YYDKDF (reference sequence). This CDR3 comprises 13 residues. The V gene lost 2 bases and the J gene lost 4 bases, with 5 bases spanning the gap.

The V and J genes are TRBV2 and TRBJ1-1; the D is unclear. In germline, CDR1 is SNHLY, CDR2 FYNNEI. This CDR3 is built from 12 residues. V was shortened by 4 bases and J by 4 bases, with 7 bases between the two germline ends. This CDR3 reads CASSVYRTEAFF. CDR3 DNA: TGTGCCAGCAGTGTTTATCGCACTGAAGCTTTCTTT.

The genes are TRBV7-9 and TRBJ1-3; D possibly corresponds to TRBD1 (5 bases). This CDR3 is built from 15 residues. The germline V gene has CDR1 SEHNR and CDR2 FQNEAQ (reference sequence). Trimming took 5 bases from V and 4 from J, leaving 15 bases between them. CDR3 nucleotides: TGTGCCAGCAGCCCCGGGGGGGGGACGGGAAACACCATATATTTT. Protein: CASSPGGGTGNTIYF.